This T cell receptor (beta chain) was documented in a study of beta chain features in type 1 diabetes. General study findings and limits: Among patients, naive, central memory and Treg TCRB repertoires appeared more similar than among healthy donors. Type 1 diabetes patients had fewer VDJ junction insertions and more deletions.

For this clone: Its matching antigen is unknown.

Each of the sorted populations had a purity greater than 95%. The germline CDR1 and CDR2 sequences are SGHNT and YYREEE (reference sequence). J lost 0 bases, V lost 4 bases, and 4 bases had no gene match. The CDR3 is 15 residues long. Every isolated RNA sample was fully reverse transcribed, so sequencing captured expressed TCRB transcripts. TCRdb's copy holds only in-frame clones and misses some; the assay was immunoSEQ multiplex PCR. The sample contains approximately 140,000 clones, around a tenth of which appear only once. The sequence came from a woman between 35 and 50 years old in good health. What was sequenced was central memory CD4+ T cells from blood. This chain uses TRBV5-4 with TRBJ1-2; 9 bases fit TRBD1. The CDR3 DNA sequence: TGTGCCAGCAGCGGCGGGACAGGGACTAACTATGGCTACACCTTC. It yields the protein CASSGGTGTNYGYTF.